This paragraph reports one TCR beta chain. Compared with germline, one end of the junction differs, possibly owing to a read error. This table comes from immunoSEQ multiplex PCR, and its TCRdb copy is limited to in-frame clones, with some not included. The data contain hundreds of thousands of clones, around 87% of them singletons. The CDR3 contains 14 residues. Germline V CDR1 and CDR2: SSHAT, FNYEAQ (reference sequence). The sample is drawn from a study of shared T cell receptors in the human thymus. This sample was also put to use in a study of human thymus T cells. From that study: Those donating were healthy Finnish infants in corrective surgery for congenital heart defects. Use of V and J genes seemed skewed within the thymic and blood repertoires.

The rearrangement joins TRBV7-7 to TRBJ2-1, with a tentative D call TRBD2 (6 bases). The receptor was isolated from a boy under two years old with a congenital heart defect. Sequencing was performed on thymocytes. The CDR3 DNA follows: TGTGCTAGCAGCTTAGTGGAGGGAGACGATGAGCAGTTCTTC. Translated: CASSLVEGDDEQFF. Drawing the rest from reference TRBV7-7 and TRBJ2-1, the complete variable domain is GAGVSQSPRYKVTKRGQDVTLRCDPISSHATLYWYQQALGQGPEFLTYFNYEAQPDKSGLPSDRFSAERPEGSISTLTIQRTEQRDSAMYRCASSLVEGDDEQFFGPGTRLTVL.